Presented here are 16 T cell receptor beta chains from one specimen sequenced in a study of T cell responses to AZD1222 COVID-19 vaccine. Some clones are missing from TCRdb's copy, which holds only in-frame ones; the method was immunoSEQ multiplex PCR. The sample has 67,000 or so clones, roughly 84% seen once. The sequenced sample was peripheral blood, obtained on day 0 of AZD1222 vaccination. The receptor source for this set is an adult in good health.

The CDR3 coding sequence is TGTGCCAGCAGCTTGGCGGCAGTGCAAAGCTTTGGTCAGCCCCAGCATTTT. Translation gives CASSLAAVQSFGQPQHF. The V and J genes are TRBV5-5 and TRBJ1-5, with unresolved D. The V gene lost 0 bases and the J gene lost 6 bases, with 19 bases spanning the gap. The CDR3 loop spans 17 amino acids. Germline CDR1 and CDR2: SGHKS and YYEKEE (reference sequence).

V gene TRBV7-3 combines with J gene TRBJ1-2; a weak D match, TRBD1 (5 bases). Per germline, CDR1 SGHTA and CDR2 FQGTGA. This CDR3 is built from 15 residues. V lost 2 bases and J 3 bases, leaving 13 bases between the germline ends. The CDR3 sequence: CASSLAPGHDYGYTF. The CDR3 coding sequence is TGTGCCAGCAGCTTAGCGCCTGGACACGACTATGGCTACACCTTC.

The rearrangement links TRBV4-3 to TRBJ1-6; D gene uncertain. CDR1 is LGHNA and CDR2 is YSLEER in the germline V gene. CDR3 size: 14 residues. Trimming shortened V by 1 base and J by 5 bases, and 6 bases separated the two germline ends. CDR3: CASSQGYHNSPLHF. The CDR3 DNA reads TGCGCCAGCAGCCAAGGCTACCATAATTCACCCCTCCACTTT.

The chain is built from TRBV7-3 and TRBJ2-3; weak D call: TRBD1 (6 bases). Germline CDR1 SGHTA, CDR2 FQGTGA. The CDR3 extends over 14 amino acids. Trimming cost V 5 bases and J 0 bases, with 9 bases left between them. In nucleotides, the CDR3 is TGTGCCAGCAGCCCAGGGGCCAGCACAGATACGCAGTATTTT. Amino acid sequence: CASSPGASTDTQYF.

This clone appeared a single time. CDR3 protein: CASSLARDTPDYGYTF. DNA for the CDR3: TGTGCCAGCAGCTTGGCCCGGGACACCCCTGACTATGGCTACACCTTC. V gene TRBV5-4 combines with J gene TRBJ1-2, with D tentatively TRBD1 (6 bases). Germline V gene sequence: CDR1 SGHNT, CDR2 YYREEE (reference sequence). The V and J ends lost 0 bases and 3 bases respectively, with 15 bases between them. The CDR3 runs 16 residues.

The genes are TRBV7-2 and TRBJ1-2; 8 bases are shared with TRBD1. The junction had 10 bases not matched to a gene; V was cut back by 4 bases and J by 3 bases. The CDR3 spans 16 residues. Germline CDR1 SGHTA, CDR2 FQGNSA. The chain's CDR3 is CASSSPRTGPHYGYTF. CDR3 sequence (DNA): TGTGCCAGCAGCTCACCCCGGACAGGGCCTCACTATGGCTACACCTTC.

In DNA, the CDR3 is TGCGCCAGCAGCCAAATAAACTTGACAGGGTTTCGGACTGAAGCTTTCTTT. Its translation: CASSQINLTGFRTEAFF. The genes are TRBV4-1 and TRBJ1-1; 7 positions match TRBD1. Germline V lookup: CDR1 MGHRA, CDR2 YSYEKL. CDR3 length equals 17 residues. V dropped 2 bases and J dropped 5; count of bases not matched to a gene: 14.

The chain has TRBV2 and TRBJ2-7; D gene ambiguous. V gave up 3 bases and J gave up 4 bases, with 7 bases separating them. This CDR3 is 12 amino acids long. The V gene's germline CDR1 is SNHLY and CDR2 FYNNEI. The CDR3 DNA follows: TGTGCCAGCAGTGAGGTAGGGTACGAGCAGTACTTC. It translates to CASSEVGYEQYF.

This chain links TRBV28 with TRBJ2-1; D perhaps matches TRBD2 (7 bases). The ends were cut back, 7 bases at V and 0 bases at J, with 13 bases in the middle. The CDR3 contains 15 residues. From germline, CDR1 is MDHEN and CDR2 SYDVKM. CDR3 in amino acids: CASINRGGSYNEQFF. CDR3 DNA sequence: TGTGCCAGCATCAATAGGGGGGGCTCCTACAATGAGCAGTTCTTC.

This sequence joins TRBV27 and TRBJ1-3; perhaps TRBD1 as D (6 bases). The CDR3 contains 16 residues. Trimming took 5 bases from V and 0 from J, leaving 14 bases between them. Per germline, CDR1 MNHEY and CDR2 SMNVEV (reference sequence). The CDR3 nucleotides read TGTGCCAGCAGTGGGGGCAGCACCTCCTCTGGAAACACCATATATTTT. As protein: CASSGGSTSSGNTIYF.

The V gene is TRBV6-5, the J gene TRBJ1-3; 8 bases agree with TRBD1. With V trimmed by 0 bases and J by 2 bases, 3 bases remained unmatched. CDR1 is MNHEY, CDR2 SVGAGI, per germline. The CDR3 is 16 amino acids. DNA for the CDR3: TGTGCCAGCAGTTACTCCCCGGACAGGGCTGGAAACACCATATATTTT. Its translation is CASSYSPDRAGNTIYF.

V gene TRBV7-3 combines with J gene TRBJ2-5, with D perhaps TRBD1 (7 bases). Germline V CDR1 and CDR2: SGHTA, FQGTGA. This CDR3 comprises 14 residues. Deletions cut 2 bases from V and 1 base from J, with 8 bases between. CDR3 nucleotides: TGTGCCAGCAGCTTACAGGGGGGCCAAGAGACCCAGTACTTC. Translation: CASSLQGGQETQYF.

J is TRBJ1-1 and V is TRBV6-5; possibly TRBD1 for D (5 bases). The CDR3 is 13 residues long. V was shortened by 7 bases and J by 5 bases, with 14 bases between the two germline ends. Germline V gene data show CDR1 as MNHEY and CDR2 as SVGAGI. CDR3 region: CASTLRGRTEAFF. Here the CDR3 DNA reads TGTGCCAGCACCCTGAGGGGTAGGACTGAAGCTTTCTTT.

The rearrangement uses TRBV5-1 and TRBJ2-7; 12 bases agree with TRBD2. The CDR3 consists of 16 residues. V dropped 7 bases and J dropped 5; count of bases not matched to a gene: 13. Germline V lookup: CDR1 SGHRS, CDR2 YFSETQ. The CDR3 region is CASALPPSGGAHEQYF. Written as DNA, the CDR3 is TGCGCCAGCGCGCTCCCCCCTAGCGGGGGGGCCCACGAGCAGTACTTC.

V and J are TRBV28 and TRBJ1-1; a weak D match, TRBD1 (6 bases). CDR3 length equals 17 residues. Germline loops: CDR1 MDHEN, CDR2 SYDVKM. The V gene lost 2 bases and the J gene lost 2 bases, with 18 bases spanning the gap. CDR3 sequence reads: CASSLGGWGRFNTEAFF. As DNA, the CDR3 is TGTGCCAGCAGTTTAGGAGGCTGGGGGCGCTTCAACACTGAAGCTTTCTTT.

The DNA of the CDR3 is TGTGCCAGCGCGATGAGGGGCCCCGCAGATACGCAGTATTTT. Translating gives CASAMRGPADTQYF. The chain is built from TRBV6-5 and TRBJ2-3; either TRBD1 or TRBD2 may fit D (5 bases each). Trimming removed 8 bases from V and 4 bases from J, with 16 bases in between. Germline CDR1 and CDR2: MNHEY and SVGAGI. This CDR3 is built from 14 residues.